This entry concerns a single TCR beta chain. This clone has more than one count but fewer than ten. This receptor's antigen is unknown. Base qualities are not recorded, but no much larger clone differs from it by a single base. The sample comes from a study of blood T cell repertoires in COVID-19 (dated by TCRdb to about 2020). Background for the entire study: The collaborator samples originated in the United States, Italy and Spain and spanned the acute and convalescent phases of COVID-19. The prospective study material was composed of cDNA or gDNA derived from T cells, B-cell-depleted T cells, or PBMCs. The dataset comprised deeply sampled blood TCRbeta repertoires from subjects exposed to, actively infected with, or recovered from COVID-19. The repertoires were made available in a free public database intended to serve as a resource for research on the immune response to SARS-CoV-2. The samples were drawn from the first 160 participants of the ongoing ImmuneRACE study and from 1,254 subjects provided by 6 global collaborators. A de-identified subject ID, COVID-19 status, age in years and sex were almost always included in the sample metadata. HLA class I and class II types, where available, came from metadata supplied by the sample provider rather than from assay-based typing. General conclusions and limits of the study: The quantity of clinical and demographic metadata differed by source and by participant and was supplied without curation.

TCRbeta CDR3 regions were amplified from genomic DNA using the immunoSEQ Assay, a bias-controlled multiplex PCR. In the authors' own workflow: The number of nucleated cells in each sample was estimated from the amplification of reference gene primers within the assay. To quantify the absolute abundance of each unique TCRbeta CDR3 rearrangement, sequence reads were collapsed and filtered. For each sample, productive Simpson clonality was calculated as the square root of Simpson's diversity index across productive rearrangements. Sourced from immuneACCESS, this table was stored by TCRdb with only in-frame sequences that have V and J called. A share of the clones is absent; for the studies checked, an unresolved V gene accounts for under half, and the remainder has no known explanation. The V and J calls and the clone size are those of that table, but D and trimming were determined from the DNA. Recorded for this sample are 250,000 or so clones; around four fifths of them occurred a single time. The ten largest clonotypes hold more than 6% of the sample.

The CDR3 sequence holds 16 residues, the cysteine and phenylalanine included. CDR3 DNA only is kept here, 48 bases in frame from base 1. The junction shows trimming of 8 bases on V and 1 base on J, and the gene matches do not reach 13 bases of it. CDR1 and CDR2 are read off the germline V gene (reference sequence) as SEHNR and FQNEAQ. Whole blood was collected in K2EDTA tubes by collaborating institutions according to the institutions' own protocols. For TCRbeta analysis, collaborators shipped samples in one of three forms: frozen whole blood, isolated PBMCs, or DNA extracted from either of those sample types.

This TCR came from a woman aged 60-75 years with active or convalescent COVID-19. This receptor chain uses TRBV7-9 and TRBJ1-1, and 7 bases in between align with TRBD1. Material for sequencing was peripheral blood. The DNA sequence is given as TGTGCCAGCTCATCCGACAGGGCCGGGAGGAACACTGAAGCTTTCTTT. It codes for CASSSDRAGRNTEAFF.